The following is a T cell receptor beta chain sequence with its context. Its target is not known. The same CDR3 can be traced to other DNA sequences in this sample. The ends were cut back, 2 bases at V and 2 bases at J, with 5 bases in the middle. This CDR3 region has 13 residues. Germline V lookup: CDR1 KGHSH, CDR2 LQKENI. The sample comes from a study of beta chain features in type 1 diabetes. Study conclusions and caveats: Shortening of TCRB CDR3s, moderate but significant, appeared in all four CD4+ subsets of Type 1 diabetes patients.

Reverse transcribing all isolated RNA meant expressed TCRB transcripts were sequenced. Sequenced by immunoSEQ multiplex PCR; TCRdb stores in-frame clones only, minus some. In the table there are approximately 730,000 clones, roughly 13% of which are singletons. Sequenced: naive CD4+ T cells from blood. This TCR came from a man younger than 35 with type 1 diabetes. This chain joins TRBV18 and TRBJ2-3; D gene unclear. CDR3 protein: CASSPSSTDTQYF. The CDR3 DNA reads as TGTGCCAGCTCACCATCATCCACAGATACGCAGTATTTT.